This T cell receptor beta chain appears in the sequencing data of a study of blood T cell repertoires in COVID-19. Whole-study context: Collection of acute and convalescent COVID-19 samples took place in the United States, Italy and Spain. Sources were T cells, B-cell-depleted T cells, or PBMCs; the material itself was cDNA or gDNA.

Source study methods: Amplification from reference gene primers served as the basis for estimated nucleated cell counts. This table comes from immunoSEQ multiplex PCR, and its TCRdb copy is limited to in-frame clones, with some not included. V and J calls and clone size follow that table, whereas D and trimming were derived from the DNA. The repertoire holds approximately 85,000 clones, with approximately 90% as singletons. Trimming took 2 bases from V and 6 from J, leaving 11 bases between them. CDR3 length equals 14 residues. Germline-derived CDR1 and CDR2 are MNHEY and SVGAGI. This clone showed up just once.

The chain couples TRBV6-5 to TRBJ1-5; TRBD1 might be the D (6 bases). This TCR derives from a man aged 50 to 60 with active or convalescent COVID-19. Material: peripheral blood. The CDR3 sequence is CASSYGRGAQPQHF. The CDR3 nucleotides are TGTGCCAGCAGTTACGGGAGGGGGGCTCAGCCCCAGCATTTT.